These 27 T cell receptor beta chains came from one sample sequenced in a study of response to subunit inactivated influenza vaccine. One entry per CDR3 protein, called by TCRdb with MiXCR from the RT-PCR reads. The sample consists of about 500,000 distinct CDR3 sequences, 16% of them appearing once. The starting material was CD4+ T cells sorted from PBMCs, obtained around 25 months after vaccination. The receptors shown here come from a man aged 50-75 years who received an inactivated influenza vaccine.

The CDR3 here is CASSPLMGFYEQFF. The CDR3 DNA is TGTGCCAGCAGTCCCCTCATGGGATTTTATGAGCAGTTCTTC. The rearrangement links TRBV28 to TRBJ2-1; no clear D gene. Germline V gene lookup returns CDR1 MDHEN and CDR2 SYDVKM. The length of the CDR3 is 14 residues. Trimming took 5 bases from V and 8 from J, leaving 16 bases between them.

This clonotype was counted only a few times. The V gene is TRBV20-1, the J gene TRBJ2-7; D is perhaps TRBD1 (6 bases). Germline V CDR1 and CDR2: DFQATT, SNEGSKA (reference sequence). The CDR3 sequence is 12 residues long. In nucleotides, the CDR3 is TGCACGTCCGGGGACAATACCTACGAGCAGTACTTC. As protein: CTSGDNTYEQYF.

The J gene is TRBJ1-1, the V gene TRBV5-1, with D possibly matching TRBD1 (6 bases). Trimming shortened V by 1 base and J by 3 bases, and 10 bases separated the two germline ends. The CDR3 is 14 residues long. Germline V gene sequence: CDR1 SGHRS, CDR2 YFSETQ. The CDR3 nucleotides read TGCGCCAGCAGCTTGCAGGGGCAAGACACTGAAGCTTTCTTT. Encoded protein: CASSLQGQDTEAFF.

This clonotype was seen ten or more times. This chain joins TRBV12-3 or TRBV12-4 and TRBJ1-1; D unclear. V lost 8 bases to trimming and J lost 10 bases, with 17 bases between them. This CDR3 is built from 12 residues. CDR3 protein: CASSPIPLGAFF. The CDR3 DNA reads TGTGCCAGCTCGCCGATCCCCCTGGGAGCTTTCTTT.

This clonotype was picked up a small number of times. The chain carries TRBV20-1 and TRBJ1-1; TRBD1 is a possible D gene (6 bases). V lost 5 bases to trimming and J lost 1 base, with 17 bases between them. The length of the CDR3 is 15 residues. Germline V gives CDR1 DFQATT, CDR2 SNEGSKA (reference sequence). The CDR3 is CSAQQPGGWNTEAFF. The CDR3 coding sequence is TGCAGTGCTCAGCAACCGGGGGGCTGGAACACTGAAGCTTTCTTT.

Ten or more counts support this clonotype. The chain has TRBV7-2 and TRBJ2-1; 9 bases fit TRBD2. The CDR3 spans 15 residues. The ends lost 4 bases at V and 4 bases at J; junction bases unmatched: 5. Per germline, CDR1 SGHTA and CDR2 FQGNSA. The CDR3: CASSSTSGQYNEQFF. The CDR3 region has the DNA TGTGCCAGCAGCTCGACTAGCGGACAATACAATGAGCAGTTCTTC.

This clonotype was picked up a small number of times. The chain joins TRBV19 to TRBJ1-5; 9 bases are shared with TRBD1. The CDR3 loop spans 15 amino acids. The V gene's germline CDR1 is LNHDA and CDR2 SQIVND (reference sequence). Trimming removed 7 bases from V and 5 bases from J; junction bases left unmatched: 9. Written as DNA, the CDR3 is TGTGCCAGTATCCCAGGACAGGGGAGTTATCAGCCCCAGCATTTT. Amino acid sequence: CASIPGQGSYQPQHF.

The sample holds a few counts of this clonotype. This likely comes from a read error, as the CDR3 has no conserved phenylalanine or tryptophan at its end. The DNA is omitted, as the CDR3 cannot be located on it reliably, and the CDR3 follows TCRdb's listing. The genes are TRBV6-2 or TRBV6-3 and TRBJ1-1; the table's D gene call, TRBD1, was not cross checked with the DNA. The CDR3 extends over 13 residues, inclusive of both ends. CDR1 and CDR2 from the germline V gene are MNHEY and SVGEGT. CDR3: CASSSHGFDGTPM.

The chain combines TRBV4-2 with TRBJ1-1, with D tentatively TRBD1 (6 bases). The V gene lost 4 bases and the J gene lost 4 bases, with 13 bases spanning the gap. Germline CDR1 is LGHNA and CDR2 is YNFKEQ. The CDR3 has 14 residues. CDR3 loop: CASSPTGWVTEAFF. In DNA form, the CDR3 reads TGTGCCAGCAGCCCAACAGGGTGGGTCACTGAAGCTTTCTTT.

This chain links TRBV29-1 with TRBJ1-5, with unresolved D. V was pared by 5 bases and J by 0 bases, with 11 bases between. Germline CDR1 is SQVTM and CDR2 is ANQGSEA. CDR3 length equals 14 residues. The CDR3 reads CSVTDGNSNQPQHF. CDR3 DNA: TGCAGCGTTACCGACGGGAATAGCAATCAGCCCCAGCATTTT.

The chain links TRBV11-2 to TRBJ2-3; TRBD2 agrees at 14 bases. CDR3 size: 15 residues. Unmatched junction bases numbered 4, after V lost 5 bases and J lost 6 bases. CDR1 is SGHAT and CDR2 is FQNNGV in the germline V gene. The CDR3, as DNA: TGTGCCAGCAGCGCGACTAGCGGGAGGGTCGATACGCAGTATTTT. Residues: CASSATSGRVDTQYF.

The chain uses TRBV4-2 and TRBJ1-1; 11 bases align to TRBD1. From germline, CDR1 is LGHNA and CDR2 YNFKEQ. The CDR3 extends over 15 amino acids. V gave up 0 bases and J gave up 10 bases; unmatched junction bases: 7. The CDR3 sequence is CASSQEAGTGGTAFF. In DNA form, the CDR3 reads TGTGCCAGCAGCCAAGAGGCCGGGACAGGGGGGACAGCTTTCTTT.

The CDR3 bases are TGTGCCAGCAGCCAAGTCGACACGGCCGGTTATGGCTACACCTTC. This codes for CASSQVDTAGYGYTF. V gene TRBV3-1 combines with J gene TRBJ1-2; D gene uncertain. The ends were cut back, 1 base at V and 5 bases at J, with 14 bases in the middle. This CDR3 region has 15 residues. Germline CDR1 and CDR2: LGHDT and YNNKEL (reference sequence).

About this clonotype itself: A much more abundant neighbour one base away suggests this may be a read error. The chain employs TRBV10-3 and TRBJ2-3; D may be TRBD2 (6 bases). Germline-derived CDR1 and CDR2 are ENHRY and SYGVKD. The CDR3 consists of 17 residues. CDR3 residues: CDISESGASAVTDTQYF. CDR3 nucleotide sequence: TGTGACATCAGTGAATCCGGAGCTAGCGCTGTCACAGATACGCAGTATTTT.

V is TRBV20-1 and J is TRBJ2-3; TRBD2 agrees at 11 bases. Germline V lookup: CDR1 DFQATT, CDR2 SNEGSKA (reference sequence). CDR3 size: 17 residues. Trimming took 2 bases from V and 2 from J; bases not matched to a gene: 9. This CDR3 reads CSARRPGLAAPTDTQYF. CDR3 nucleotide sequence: TGCAGTGCTAGACGGCCGGGACTAGCGGCCCCCACAGATACGCAGTATTTT.

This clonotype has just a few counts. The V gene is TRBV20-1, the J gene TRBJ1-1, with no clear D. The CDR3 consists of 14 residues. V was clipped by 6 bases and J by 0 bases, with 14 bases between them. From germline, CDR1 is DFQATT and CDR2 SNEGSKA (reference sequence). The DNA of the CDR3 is TGCAGTGCACTAGCTAGTAGGGTGAACACTGAAGCTTTCTTT. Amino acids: CSALASRVNTEAFF.

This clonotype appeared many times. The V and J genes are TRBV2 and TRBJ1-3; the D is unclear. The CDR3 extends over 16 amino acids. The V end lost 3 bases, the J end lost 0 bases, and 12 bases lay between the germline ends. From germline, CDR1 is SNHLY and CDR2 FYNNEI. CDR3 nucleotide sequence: TGTGCCAGCAGTGATGGAACAGCAAACTCTGGAAACACCATATATTTT. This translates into CASSDGTANSGNTIYF.

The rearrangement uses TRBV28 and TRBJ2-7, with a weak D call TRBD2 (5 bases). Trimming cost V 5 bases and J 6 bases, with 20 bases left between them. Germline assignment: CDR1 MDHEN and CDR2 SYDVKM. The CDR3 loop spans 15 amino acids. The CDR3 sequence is CASSQPRGPAREQYF. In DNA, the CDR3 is TGTGCCAGCAGTCAGCCCCGGGGTCCAGCGCGCGAGCAGTACTTC.

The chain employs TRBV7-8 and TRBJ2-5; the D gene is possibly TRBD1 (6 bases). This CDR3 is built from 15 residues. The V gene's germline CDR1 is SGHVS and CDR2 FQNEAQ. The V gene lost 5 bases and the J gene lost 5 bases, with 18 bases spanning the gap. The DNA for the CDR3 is TGTGCCAGCAGCCCCGCCCGACAGGCTATGGAGACCCAGTACTTC. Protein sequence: CASSPARQAMETQYF.

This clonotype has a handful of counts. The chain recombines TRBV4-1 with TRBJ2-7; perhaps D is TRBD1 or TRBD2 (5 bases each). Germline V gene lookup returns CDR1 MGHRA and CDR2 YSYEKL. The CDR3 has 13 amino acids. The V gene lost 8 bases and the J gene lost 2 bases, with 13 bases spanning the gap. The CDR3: CASARGEPYEQYF. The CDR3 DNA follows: TGCGCCAGCGCTAGAGGGGAGCCCTACGAGCAGTACTTC.

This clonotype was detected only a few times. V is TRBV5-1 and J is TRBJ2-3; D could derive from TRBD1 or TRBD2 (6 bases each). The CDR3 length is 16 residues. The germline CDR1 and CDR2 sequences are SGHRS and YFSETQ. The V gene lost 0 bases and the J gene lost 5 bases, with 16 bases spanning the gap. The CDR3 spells CASSLALGGRIDTQYF. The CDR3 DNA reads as TGCGCCAGCAGCTTGGCCCTTGGGGGGCGGATAGATACGCAGTATTTT.

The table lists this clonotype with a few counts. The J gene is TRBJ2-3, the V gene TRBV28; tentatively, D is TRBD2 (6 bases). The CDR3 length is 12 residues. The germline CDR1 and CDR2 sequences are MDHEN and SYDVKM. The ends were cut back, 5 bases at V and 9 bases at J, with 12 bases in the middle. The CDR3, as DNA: TGTGCCAGCAGTACTATGGCGGGGACGCAGTATTTT. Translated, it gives CASSTMAGTQYF.

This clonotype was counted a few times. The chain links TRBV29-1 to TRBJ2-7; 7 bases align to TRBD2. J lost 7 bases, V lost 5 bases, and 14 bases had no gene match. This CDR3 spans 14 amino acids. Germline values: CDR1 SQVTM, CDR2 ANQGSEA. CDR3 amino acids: CSVHSGGLPGEQYF. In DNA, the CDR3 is TGCAGCGTTCACTCGGGAGGCCTGCCGGGGGAGCAGTACTTC.

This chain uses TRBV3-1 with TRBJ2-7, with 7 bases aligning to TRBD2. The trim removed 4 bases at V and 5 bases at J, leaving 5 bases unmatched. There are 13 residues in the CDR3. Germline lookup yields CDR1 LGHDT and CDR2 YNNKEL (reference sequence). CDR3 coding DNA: TGTGCCAGCAGCCGCCTGGGGGGGGACGAGCAGTACTTC. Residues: CASSRLGGDEQYF.

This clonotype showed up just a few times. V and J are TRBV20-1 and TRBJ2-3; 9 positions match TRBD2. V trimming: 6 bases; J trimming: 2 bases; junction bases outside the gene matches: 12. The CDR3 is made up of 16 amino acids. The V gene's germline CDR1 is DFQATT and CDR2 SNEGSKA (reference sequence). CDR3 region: CSAYSGSGRITDTQYF. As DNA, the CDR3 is TGCAGTGCCTACTCGGGGAGCGGGAGGATCACAGATACGCAGTATTTT.

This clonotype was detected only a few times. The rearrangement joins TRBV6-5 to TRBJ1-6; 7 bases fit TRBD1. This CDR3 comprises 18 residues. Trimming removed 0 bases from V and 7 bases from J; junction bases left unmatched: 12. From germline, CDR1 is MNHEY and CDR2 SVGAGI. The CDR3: CASSYSITRGQLNSPLHF. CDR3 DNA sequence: TGTGCCAGCAGTTACTCGATCACGAGGGGACAGCTCAATTCACCCCTCCACTTT.

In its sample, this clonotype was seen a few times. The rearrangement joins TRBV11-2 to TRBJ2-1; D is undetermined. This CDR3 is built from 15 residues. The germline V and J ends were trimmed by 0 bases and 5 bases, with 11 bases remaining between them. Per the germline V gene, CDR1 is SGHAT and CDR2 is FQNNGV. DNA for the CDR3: TGTGCCAGCAGCTTAGATGGTCAAAGCCACAATGAGCAGTTCTTC. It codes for CASSLDGQSHNEQFF.